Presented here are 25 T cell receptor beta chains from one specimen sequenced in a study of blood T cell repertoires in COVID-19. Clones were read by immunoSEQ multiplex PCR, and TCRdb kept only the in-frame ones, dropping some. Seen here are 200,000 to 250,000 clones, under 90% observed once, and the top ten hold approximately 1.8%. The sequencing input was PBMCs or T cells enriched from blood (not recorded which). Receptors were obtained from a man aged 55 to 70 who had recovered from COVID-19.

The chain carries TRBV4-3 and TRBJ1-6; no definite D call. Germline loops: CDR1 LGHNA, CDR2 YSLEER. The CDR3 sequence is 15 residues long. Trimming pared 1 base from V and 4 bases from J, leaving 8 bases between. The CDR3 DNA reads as TGCGCCAGCAGCCAAGTAGGAGGGTATAATTCACCCCTCCACTTT. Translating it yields CASSQVGGYNSPLHF.

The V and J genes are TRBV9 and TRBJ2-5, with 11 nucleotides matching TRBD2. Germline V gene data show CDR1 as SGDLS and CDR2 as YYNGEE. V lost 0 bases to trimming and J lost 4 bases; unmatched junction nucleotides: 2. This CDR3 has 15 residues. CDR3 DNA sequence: TGTGCCAGCAGCGTAGGACTAGCGGGGCCAGAGACCCAGTACTTC. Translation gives CASSVGLAGPETQYF.

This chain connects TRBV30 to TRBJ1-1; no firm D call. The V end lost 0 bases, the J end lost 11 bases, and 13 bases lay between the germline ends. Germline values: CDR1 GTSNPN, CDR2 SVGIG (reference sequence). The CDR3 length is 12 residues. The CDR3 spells CAWSVVEGLAFF. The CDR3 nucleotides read TGTGCCTGGAGTGTAGTAGAGGGCCTCGCTTTCTTT.

CDR3: CASSSQGTDTQYF. The CDR3 nucleotides read TGTGCCAGCAGTTCGCAGGGCACAGATACGCAGTATTTT. The chain links TRBV27 to TRBJ2-3; unclear D gene. Germline V gives CDR1 MNHEY, CDR2 SMNVEV (reference sequence). V gave up 4 bases and J gave up 1 base, with 6 bases separating them. The CDR3 runs 13 residues.

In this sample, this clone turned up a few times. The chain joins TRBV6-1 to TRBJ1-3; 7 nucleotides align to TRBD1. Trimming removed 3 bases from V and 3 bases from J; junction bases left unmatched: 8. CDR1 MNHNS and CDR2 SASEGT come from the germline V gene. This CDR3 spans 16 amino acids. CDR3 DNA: TGTGCCAGCAGTGAGCGGAACAGGGGAGTTGGAAACACCATATATTTT. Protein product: CASSERNRGVGNTIYF.

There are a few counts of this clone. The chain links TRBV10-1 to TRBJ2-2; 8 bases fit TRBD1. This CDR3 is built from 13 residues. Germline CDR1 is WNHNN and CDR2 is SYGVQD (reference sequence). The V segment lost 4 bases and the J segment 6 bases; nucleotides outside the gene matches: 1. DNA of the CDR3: TGCGCCAGCAGTGGGACAGGGTCCGGGGAGCTGTTTTTT. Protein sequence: CASSGTGSGELFF.

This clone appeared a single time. The DNA for the CDR3 is TGTGCCAGCAGTTTATCCGGCAGGGGGAACACTGAAGCTTTCTTT. Translated: CASSLSGRGNTEAFF. J is TRBJ1-1 and V is TRBV27, with D possibly being TRBD1 (6 bases). V lost 0 bases, J lost 1 base, and 9 bases lay in between. Germline CDR1 and CDR2: MNHEY and SMNVEV (reference sequence). The CDR3 loop spans 15 amino acids.

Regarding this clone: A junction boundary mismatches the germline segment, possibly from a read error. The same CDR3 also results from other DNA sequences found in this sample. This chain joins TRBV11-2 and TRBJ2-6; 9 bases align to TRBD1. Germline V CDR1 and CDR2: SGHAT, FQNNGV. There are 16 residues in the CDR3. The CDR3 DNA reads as TGTGCCAGCAGCCGGACAGGGGTCTCTGGGGCCAACGTTCTGACTTTC. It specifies CASSRTGVSGANVLTF.

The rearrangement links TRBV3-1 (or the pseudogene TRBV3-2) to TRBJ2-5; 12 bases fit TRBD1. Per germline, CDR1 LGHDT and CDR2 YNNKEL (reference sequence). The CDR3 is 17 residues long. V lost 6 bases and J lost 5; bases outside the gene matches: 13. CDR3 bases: TGTGCCAGCAGAAACCATCCGGGACAGGGGGCGAGGGAGACCCAGTACTTC. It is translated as CASRNHPGQGARETQYF.

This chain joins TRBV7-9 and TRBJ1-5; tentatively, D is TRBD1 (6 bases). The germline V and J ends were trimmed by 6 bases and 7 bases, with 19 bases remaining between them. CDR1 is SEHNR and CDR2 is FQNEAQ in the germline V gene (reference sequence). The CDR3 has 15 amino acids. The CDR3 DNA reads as TGTGCCAGCAGGAAGGGGGATGTCACGGGACAGCCCCAGCATTTT. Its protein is CASRKGDVTGQPQHF.

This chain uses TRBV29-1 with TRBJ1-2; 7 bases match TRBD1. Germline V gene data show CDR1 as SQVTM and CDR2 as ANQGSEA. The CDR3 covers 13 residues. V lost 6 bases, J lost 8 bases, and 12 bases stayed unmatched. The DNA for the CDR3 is TGCAGCGTCGAAAGAAAGGGGGCGGGCGGCTACACCTTC. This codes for CSVERKGAGGYTF. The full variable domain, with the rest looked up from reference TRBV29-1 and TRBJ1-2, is SAVISQKPSRDICQRGTSLTIQCQVDSQVTMMFWYRQQPGQSLTLIATANQGSEATYESGFVIDKFPISRPNLTFSTLTVSNMSPEDSSIYLCSVERKGAGGYTFGSGTRLTVV.

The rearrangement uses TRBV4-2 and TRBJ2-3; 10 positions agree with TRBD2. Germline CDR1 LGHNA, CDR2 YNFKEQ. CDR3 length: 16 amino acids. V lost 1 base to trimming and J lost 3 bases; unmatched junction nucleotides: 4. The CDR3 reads CASSQGTSGVTDTQYF. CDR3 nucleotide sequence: TGTGCCAGCAGCCAAGGAACTAGCGGGGTGACAGATACGCAGTATTTT.

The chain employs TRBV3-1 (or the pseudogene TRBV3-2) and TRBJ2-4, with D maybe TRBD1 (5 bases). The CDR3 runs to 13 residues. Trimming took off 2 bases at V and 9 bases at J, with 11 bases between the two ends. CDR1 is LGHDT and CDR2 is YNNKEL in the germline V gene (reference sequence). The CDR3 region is CASSQQGGRIQYF. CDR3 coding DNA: TGTGCCAGCAGCCAACAGGGCGGTCGCATTCAGTACTTC.

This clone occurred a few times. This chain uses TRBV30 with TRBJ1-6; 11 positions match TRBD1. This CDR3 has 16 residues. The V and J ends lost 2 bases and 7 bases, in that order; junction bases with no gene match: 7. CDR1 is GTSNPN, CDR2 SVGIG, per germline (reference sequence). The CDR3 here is CAWSTDRGQRNSPLHF. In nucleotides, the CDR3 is TGTGCCTGGAGTACGGACAGGGGGCAAAGGAATTCACCCCTCCACTTT.

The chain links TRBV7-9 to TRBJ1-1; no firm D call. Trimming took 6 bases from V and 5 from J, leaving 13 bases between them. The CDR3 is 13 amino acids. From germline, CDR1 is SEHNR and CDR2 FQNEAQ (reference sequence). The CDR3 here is CASRPAVATEAFF. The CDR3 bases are TGTGCCAGCAGACCCGCGGTAGCTACTGAAGCTTTCTTT.

CDR3 sequence: CSVEDGRSYEQYF. The DNA for the CDR3 is TGCAGCGTTGAAGATGGCAGGTCCTACGAGCAGTACTTC. The chain combines TRBV29-1 with TRBJ2-7; D is undetermined. Germline values: CDR1 SQVTM, CDR2 ANQGSEA. The CDR3 runs 13 residues. The V end was cut by 0 bases, the J end by 1 base, with 7 bases between.

CDR3 DNA: TGCAGCGTTGGGTCCGGCAGCGGGGGCTACACCTTC. Translated: CSVGSGSGGYTF. V is TRBV29-1 and J is TRBJ1-2; D remains ambiguous. Germline V lookup: CDR1 SQVTM, CDR2 ANQGSEA. The CDR3 is 12 residues long. Trimming removed 4 bases from V and 8 bases from J, with 14 bases in between.

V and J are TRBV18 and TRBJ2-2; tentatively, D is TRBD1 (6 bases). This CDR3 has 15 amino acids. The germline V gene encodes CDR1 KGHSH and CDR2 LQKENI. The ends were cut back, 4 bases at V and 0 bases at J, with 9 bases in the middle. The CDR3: CASSLTGSNTGELFF. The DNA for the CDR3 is TGTGCCAGCTCACTGACAGGTTCGAACACCGGGGAGCTGTTTTTT.

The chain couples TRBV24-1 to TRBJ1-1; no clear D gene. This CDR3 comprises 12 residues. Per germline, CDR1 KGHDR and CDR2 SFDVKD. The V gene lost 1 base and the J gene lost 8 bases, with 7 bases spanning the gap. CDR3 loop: CATSDFSGEAFF. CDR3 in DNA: TGTGCCACCAGTGATTTCTCAGGAGAAGCTTTCTTT.

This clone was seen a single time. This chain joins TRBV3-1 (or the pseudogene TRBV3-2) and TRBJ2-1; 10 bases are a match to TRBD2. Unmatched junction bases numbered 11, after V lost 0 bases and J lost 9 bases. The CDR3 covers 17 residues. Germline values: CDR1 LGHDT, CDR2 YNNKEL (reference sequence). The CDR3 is CASSQDPSGAGGREQFF. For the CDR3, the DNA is TGTGCCAGCAGCCAAGATCCGAGCGGAGCGGGGGGGCGTGAGCAGTTCTTC.

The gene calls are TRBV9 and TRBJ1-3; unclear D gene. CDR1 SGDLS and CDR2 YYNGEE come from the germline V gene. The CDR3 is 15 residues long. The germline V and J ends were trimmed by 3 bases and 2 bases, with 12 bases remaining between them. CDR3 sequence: CASSEGRQAGNTIYF. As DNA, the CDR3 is TGTGCCAGCAGCGAAGGCCGGCAGGCTGGAAACACCATATATTTT.

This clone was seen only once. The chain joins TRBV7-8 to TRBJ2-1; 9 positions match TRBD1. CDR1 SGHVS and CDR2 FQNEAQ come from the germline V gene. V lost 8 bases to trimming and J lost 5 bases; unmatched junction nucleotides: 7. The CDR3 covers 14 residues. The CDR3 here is CASYRRDRDNEQFF. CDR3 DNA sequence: TGTGCCAGCTACCGGCGGGACAGGGACAATGAGCAGTTCTTC. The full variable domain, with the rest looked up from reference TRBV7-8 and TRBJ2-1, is GAGVSQSPRYKVAKRGQDVALRCDPISGHVSLFWYQQALGQGPEFLTYFQNEAQLDKSGLPSDRFFAERPEGSVSTLKIQRTQQEDSAVYLCASYRRDRDNEQFFGPGTRLTVL.

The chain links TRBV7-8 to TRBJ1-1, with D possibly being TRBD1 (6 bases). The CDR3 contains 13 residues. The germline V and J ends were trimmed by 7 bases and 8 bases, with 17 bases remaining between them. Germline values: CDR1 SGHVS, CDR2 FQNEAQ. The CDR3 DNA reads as TGTGCCAGCACCCTCGGGGGGGCTTCGGAAGCTTTCTTT. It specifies CASTLGGASEAFF.

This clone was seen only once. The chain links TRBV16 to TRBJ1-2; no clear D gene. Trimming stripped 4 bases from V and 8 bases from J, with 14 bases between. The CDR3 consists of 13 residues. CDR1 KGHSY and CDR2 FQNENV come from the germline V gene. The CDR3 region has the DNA TGTGCCAGCAGCCCAAATACGGTCTACGGCTACACCTTC. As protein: CASSPNTVYGYTF. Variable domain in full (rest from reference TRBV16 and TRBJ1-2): GEEVAQTPKHLVRGEGQKAKLYCAPIKGHSYVFWYQQVLKNEFKFLISFQNENVFDETGMPKERFSAKCLPNSPCSLEIQATKLEDSAVYFCASSPNTVYGYTFGSGTRLTVV.

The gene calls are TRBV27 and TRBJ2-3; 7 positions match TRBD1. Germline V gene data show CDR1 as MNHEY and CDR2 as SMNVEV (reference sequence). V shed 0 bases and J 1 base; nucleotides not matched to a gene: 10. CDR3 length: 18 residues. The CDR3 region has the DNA TGTGCCAGCAGTTTATCGATAATTGGGCAGGGGGGCACAGATACGCAGTATTTT. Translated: CASSLSIIGQGGTDTQYF.